The 12 T cell receptor beta chains given below trace back to one sample, sequenced in a study of shared clonotypes between healthy human individuals. Assay: immunoSEQ multiplex PCR; the TCRdb copy retains only in-frame clones and omits some. Among 2 million to 3 million clones listed, 90% to 95% were seen once. The sample taken for sequencing was naive CD4+ T cells from PBMCs. Subset given: CD45RA+ positively selected. The receptors derive from a young man in good health. Some clones in this sample may be carry-over from other donors' samples.

This clone has only one observation. This chain links TRBV7-2 with TRBJ1-5, with D perhaps TRBD1 (5 bases). Trimming pared 2 bases from V and 7 bases from J, leaving 15 bases between. CDR1 is SGHTA, CDR2 FQGNSA, per germline. The CDR3 consists of 15 residues. The CDR3 sequence: CASSLIDDSAQPQHF. DNA for the CDR3: TGTGCCAGCAGCTTAATAGATGACAGCGCCCAGCCCCAGCATTTT.

V and J are TRBV7-2 and TRBJ2-1; D call uncertain. Looked up from germline, CDR1 is SGHTA and CDR2 is FQGNSA. CDR3 length: 14 amino acids. Trimming took off 3 bases at V and 6 bases at J, with 12 bases between the two ends. The CDR3 spells CASSLNHGFNEQFF. The CDR3 nucleotides are TGTGCCAGCAGCTTGAATCACGGGTTCAATGAGCAGTTCTTC.

J is TRBJ1-1 and V is TRBV10-2, with TRBD1 matching 10 bases. CDR1 is WSHSY and CDR2 is SAAADI in the germline V gene. CDR3 length: 20 amino acids. Trimming at V came to 9 bases and at J to 7 bases, leaving 29 bases not matched to a gene. CDR3 protein: CARRYDRGRGISTSILEAFF. The CDR3 nucleotides read TGCGCCAGACGGTACGACAGGGGGCGAGGAATATCCACATCCATACTTGAAGCTTTCTTT.

The V gene is TRBV4-1, the J gene TRBJ2-1; possibly TRBD2 for D (6 bases). V lost 3 bases to trimming and J lost 0 bases, with 12 bases between them. Germline loops: CDR1 MGHRA, CDR2 YSYEKL. The CDR3 length is 16 residues. The CDR3 spells CASSHLGGTSYNEQFF. DNA of the CDR3: TGCGCCAGCAGCCATCTAGGCGGGACCTCCTACAATGAGCAGTTCTTC.

The chain joins TRBV7-9 to TRBJ1-1; D uncertain. V gave up 3 bases and J gave up 4 bases, with 12 bases separating them. The CDR3 contains 14 residues. Germline V gene data show CDR1 as SEHNR and CDR2 as FQNEAQ (reference sequence). The chain's CDR3 is CASSLRALGTEAFF. The DNA of the CDR3 is TGTGCCAGCAGCTTGCGGGCCTTGGGCACTGAAGCTTTCTTT.

As DNA, the CDR3 is TGTGCCTGCGACCCAATGCAGGGACTAGCGGACAATGAGCAGTTCTTC. It encodes CACDPMQGLADNEQFF. The genes are TRBV30 and TRBJ2-1; 11 bases agree with TRBD2. The CDR3 is 16 residues long. With 6 bases clipped from V and 5 bases from J, the junction kept 12 bases outside the gene matches. Germline CDR1 is GTSNPN and CDR2 is SVGIG (reference sequence).

The J gene is TRBJ2-7, the V gene TRBV28; unclear D gene. CDR1 is MDHEN, CDR2 SYDVKM, per germline. V gave up 2 bases and J gave up 2 bases, with 10 bases separating them. The CDR3 has 14 residues. CDR3 loop: CASSLTFLTYEQYF. Here the CDR3 DNA reads TGTGCCAGCAGTTTAACCTTCTTAACCTACGAGCAGTACTTC.

The chain combines TRBV5-5 with TRBJ2-3; D call uncertain. CDR1 is SGHKS and CDR2 is YYEKEE in the germline V gene (reference sequence). The length of the CDR3 is 14 residues. Trimming removed 3 bases at V and 0 bases at J, with 8 bases between. The CDR3 bases are TGTGCCAGCAGCTATACTGGGAGCACAGATACGCAGTATTTT. This translates into CASSYTGSTDTQYF.

The chain has TRBV4-2 and TRBJ2-5, with 14 nucleotides matching TRBD2. The CDR3 runs 17 residues. The V and J ends lost 4 bases and 5 bases, in that order; junction bases with no gene match: 9. Germline V gene lookup returns CDR1 LGHNA and CDR2 YNFKEQ. The CDR3 loop reads CASSRRGTSGSIETQYF. The CDR3 DNA reads TGTGCCAGCAGCCGGAGGGGGACTAGCGGGAGTATTGAGACCCAGTACTTC.

Notes on this clone: The conserved phenylalanine or tryptophan is not found at the CDR3 terminus, so this likely reflects a read error. The DNA is omitted, as the CDR3 cannot be located on it reliably, and the CDR3 follows TCRdb's listing. The chain couples TRBV7-9 to TRBJ2-3; TRBD2 was called by the table and not checked on the DNA. The CDR3 length equals 13 residues, ends included. Germline-derived CDR1 and CDR2 are SEHNR and FQNEAQ (reference sequence). CDR3 sequence reads: CASSLGSTYPGYL.

This rearrangement joins TRBV19 to TRBJ2-1; D remains ambiguous. Germline lookup yields CDR1 LNHDA and CDR2 SQIVND (reference sequence). Trimming removed 5 bases from V and 6 bases from J, with 14 bases in between. This CDR3 spans 14 amino acids. The CDR3 DNA reads as TGTGCCAGTAGTGACGGCTCGATACTCAATGAGCAGTTCTTC. It codes for CASSDGSILNEQFF.

The chain employs TRBV18 and TRBJ2-6; D gene uncertain. Germline V CDR1 and CDR2: KGHSH, LQKENI. The CDR3 is 15 residues long. The V end lost 3 bases, the J end lost 1 base, and 7 bases lay between the germline ends. This CDR3 is CASSPDKSGANVLTF. The CDR3 DNA reads TGTGCCAGCTCACCCGACAAGTCTGGGGCCAACGTCCTGACTTTC.